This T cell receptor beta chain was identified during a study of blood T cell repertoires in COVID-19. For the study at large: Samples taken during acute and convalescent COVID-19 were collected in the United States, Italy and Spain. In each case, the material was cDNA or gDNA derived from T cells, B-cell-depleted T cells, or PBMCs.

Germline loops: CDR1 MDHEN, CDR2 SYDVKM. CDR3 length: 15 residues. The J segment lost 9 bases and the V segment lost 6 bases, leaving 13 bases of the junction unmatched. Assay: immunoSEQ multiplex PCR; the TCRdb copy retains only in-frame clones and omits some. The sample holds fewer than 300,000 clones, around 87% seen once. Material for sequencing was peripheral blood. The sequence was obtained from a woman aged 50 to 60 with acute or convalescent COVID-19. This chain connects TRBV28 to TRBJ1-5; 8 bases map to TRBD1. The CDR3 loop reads CASSFSDREIAPQHF. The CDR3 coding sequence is TGTGCCAGCAGCTTTTCGGACAGGGAGATCGCGCCCCAGCATTTT.